The present T cell receptor (beta chain) was sequenced within a study of shared clonotypes between healthy human individuals. Regarding the study as a whole: Apart from blood, nothing was sampled; tissue repertoires likely differ.

The V segment lost 3 bases and the J segment 4 bases; nucleotides outside the gene matches: 8. CDR3 length: 15 residues. The V gene's germline CDR1 is KGHSH and CDR2 LQKENI. About this clone: Its antigen is not identified.

A CD45RA-negative memory subset and a CD45RA+ naive subset were separated from the CD4+ cells. At deep level, the assay was performed. Per sorted-subset replicate PCR, input was around 220 ng DNA, representing roughly 28,000 T cell genomes. Assay: immunoSEQ multiplex PCR; the TCRdb copy retains only in-frame clones and omits some. Of about 510,000 clones in the sample, 95% to 97% were seen once. The sample was naive CD4+ T cells sorted from blood. Subset denoted: CD45RA+ positively selected. The V gene is TRBV18, the J gene TRBJ1-2, with 7 nucleotides matching TRBD1. The receptor was isolated from a woman aged 30 to 39 in good health. CDR3 DNA sequence: TGTGCCAGCTCACCCCAAGAACAGGGGACCTATGGCTACACCTTC. The encoded protein is CASSPQEQGTYGYTF.